The TCR beta chain under discussion was sequenced for a study of CXCR3-negative and CXCR3-positive naive CD8 T cells. Study-level points and caveats: CXCR3-expressing naive cells carried TRB CDR3s more hydrophobic than those of CXCR3-negative naive cells. Both naive subsets carried similar amounts of surface CD5, so TCR strength was inferred from TRB CDR3 properties. Memory, not naive, CXCR3-negative and CXCR3-positive cells differed in TRBV-TRBJ usage.

Germline values: CDR1 MNHNY, CDR2 SVGAGI (reference sequence). The CDR3 totals 15 residues. In regard to this clonotype: Its antigen is still unknown.

Naive CD8+ T cells carried a CD45RO-CCR7+CD27+CD95- phenotype. 5' RACE with UMI labels generated the TRB cDNA libraries. TCRdb re-called the 5' RACE reads; every CDR3 protein appears as one record, without DNA. The sample yields 85,000 to 120,000 distinct CDR3 sequences, of which the top ten take up over 0.35%. This TCR was sampled from a human donor in good health. Some clones in this sample may be carry-over from other donors' samples. The V call is TRBV6-6, the J call TRBJ1-4. Specimen: naive CXCR3+ CD8+ T cells from blood. Subset here: CD45RO-CCR7+CD27+CD95- naive CD8+ T cells expressing CXCR3 (TNR3+). The CDR3 reads CASRRTEATNEKLFF.